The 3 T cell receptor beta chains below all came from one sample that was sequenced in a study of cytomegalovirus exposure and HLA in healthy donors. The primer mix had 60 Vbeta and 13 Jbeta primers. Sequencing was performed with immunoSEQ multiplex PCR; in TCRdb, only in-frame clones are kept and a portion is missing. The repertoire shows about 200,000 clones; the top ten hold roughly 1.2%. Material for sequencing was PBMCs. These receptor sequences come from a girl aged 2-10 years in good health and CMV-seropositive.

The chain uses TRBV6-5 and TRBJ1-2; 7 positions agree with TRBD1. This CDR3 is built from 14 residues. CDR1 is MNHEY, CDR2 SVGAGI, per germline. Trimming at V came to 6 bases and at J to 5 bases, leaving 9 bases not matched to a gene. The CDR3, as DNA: TGTGCCAGCAGGACGCCACAGGGGTTTTATGGCTACACCTTC. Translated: CASRTPQGFYGYTF.

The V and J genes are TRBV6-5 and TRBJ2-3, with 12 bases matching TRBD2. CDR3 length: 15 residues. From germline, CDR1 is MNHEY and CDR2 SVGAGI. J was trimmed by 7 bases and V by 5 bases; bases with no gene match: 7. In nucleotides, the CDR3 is TGTGCCAGCAGTCCGACTAGCGGGAGTGGCAATACGCAGTATTTT. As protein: CASSPTSGSGNTQYF.

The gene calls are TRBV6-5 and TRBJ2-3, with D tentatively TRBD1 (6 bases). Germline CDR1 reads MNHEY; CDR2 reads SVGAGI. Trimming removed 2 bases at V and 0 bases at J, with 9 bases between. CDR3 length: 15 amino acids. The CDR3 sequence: CASSYRRGSTDTQYF. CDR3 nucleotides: TGTGCCAGCAGTTACCGCAGGGGCAGCACAGATACGCAGTATTTT.